The next 6 T cell receptor beta chains were all read from a single sample in a study of cytomegalovirus exposure and HLA in healthy donors. PCR primers comprised 60 Vbeta and 13 Jbeta primers. The data were produced by immunoSEQ multiplex PCR, yet TCRdb's version contains in-frame clones alone and is incomplete. In the table there are about 200,000 clones, roughly four fifths of which are singletons. The sample consisted of PBMCs. The receptors come from a man aged 25-45 years in good health and CMV-seronegative.

This CDR3 is CASSLGDRGVNEQFF. The CDR3 DNA reads as TGTGCCAGCAGCTTAGGGGACAGGGGTGTGAATGAGCAGTTCTTC. This chain joins TRBV7-2 and TRBJ2-1, with 10 bases identical to TRBD1. The germline V gene has CDR1 SGHTA and CDR2 FQGNSA. CDR3 length: 15 residues. V lost 1 base and J lost 7; bases outside the gene matches: 4.

This chain joins TRBV5-4 and TRBJ2-2, with D maybe TRBD2 (5 bases). The CDR3 is 14 residues long. Germline CDR1 SGHNT, CDR2 YYREEE (reference sequence). V lost 3 bases to trimming and J lost 5 bases, with 11 bases between them. The CDR3 loop is CASSSRTGTGELFF. DNA for the CDR3: TGTGCCAGCAGCTCTCGGACGGGAACCGGGGAGCTGTTTTTT.

V gene TRBV7-8 combines with J gene TRBJ2-7; 8 bases fit TRBD1. The ends lost 1 base at V and 4 bases at J; junction bases unmatched: 9. CDR1 and CDR2 (germline): SGHVS, FQNEAQ. CDR3 length: 16 residues. The CDR3 coding sequence is TGTGCCAGCAGCTTAGGTATCCAGGGGGCGAGGTACGAGCAGTACTTC. Its translation: CASSLGIQGARYEQYF.

The chain combines TRBV6-5 with TRBJ1-2, with TRBD1 identical over 9 bases. J was trimmed by 4 bases and V by 8 bases; bases with no gene match: 11. Germline loops: CDR1 MNHEY, CDR2 SVGAGI. There are 15 residues in the CDR3. This chain's CDR3 is CASSFSGTGLYGYTF. CDR3 nucleotides: TGTGCCAGCTCGTTTAGCGGGACAGGGCTCTATGGCTACACCTTC.

The chain has TRBV19 and TRBJ2-7; 7 bases agree with TRBD1. The V segment lost 6 bases and the J segment 2 bases; nucleotides outside the gene matches: 10. The CDR3 sequence is 15 residues long. Germline V CDR1 and CDR2: LNHDA, SQIVND (reference sequence). CDR3 nucleotide sequence: TGTGCCAGTAGCGCAGGCAAGGGGGCGGCCTACGAGCAGTACTTC. Its translation is CASSAGKGAAYEQYF.

V usage is TRBV27 and J usage is TRBJ1-4, with 9 positions matching TRBD1. Germline trimming cut 2 bases from V and 7 bases from J; bases unmatched to any gene: 2. This CDR3 has 14 amino acids. Germline CDR1 and CDR2: MNHEY and SMNVEV (reference sequence). The CDR3 nucleotides read TGTGCCAGCAGTTTAACAGGGGGCTCTGAAAAACTGTTTTTT. This encodes CASSLTGGSEKLFF.